The sequence of this TCR beta chain was determined in a study of cytomegalovirus exposure and HLA in healthy donors. The study's findings and limits: Per published accounts, TCR beta sequences correctly predicted the HLA-A and HLA-B alleles of most subjects. Later analysis identified several of the most significant clusters that appeared linked to common viral pathogens. Most of the TCR beta V segments (in an earlier analysis) were productive either about 87% or about 30% of the time.

Amplification used 60 Vbeta primers and 13 Jbeta primers. Clones were sequenced by immunoSEQ multiplex PCR, and TCRdb holds only the in-frame ones, with some missing. The sample records roughly 150,000 clones, 85% being singletons. Note on this clone: The antigen is not known.

From germline, CDR1 is SGHNT and CDR2 YENEEA. V lost 1 base to trimming and J lost 2 bases; unmatched junction nucleotides: 5. The CDR3 is made up of 17 amino acids. The material sequenced was PBMCs. This chain links TRBV11-3 with TRBJ2-3; 11 bases line up with TRBD2. This TCR was recovered from a boy aged 2-9 years in good health and CMV-seronegative. The CDR3 nucleotides are TGTGCCAGCAGCTTAGGCGGGACTAGCGGAATCACAGATACGCAGTATTTT. Its translation: CASSLGGTSGITDTQYF. Drawing the rest from reference TRBV11-3 and TRBJ2-3, the complete variable domain is EAGVVQSPRYKIIEKKQPVAFWCNPISGHNTLYWYLQNLGQGPELLIRYENEEAVDDSQLPKDRFSAERLKGVDSTLKIQPAELGDSAVYLCASSLGGTSGITDTQYFGPGTRLTVL.